This T cell receptor beta chain was documented in a study of regulatory and conventional T cells in RAG deficiency (TCRdb year 2017). Some background on the complete study: High-throughput TCR beta sequencing was used to compare the repertoire diversity and composition of Treg, conventional CD4+ and CD8+ T cells between RAG-deficient patients and healthy controls. Overall results and qualifications from the work: For some subjects, some analyses of T-cell subsets were not performed. In Omenn syndrome patients, sorted CD25-high CD127-low cells may represent peripherally activated cells rather than bona fide Treg cells. Compared with controls, Omenn syndrome and CID/AS patients had 95 to 100-fold fewer unique TCR beta sequences in Treg cells, but only around 10-fold fewer in the other subsets. Shorter CDR3 lengths were found in all patient T-cell subsets, and >90% Treg-Tconv repertoire overlap at nucleotide and amino acid level was observed in Omenn syndrome patients. Compared with control T-cell subpopulations, the RAG-deficient patients had markedly lower Shannon entropy and higher Simpson indices.

For CDR1 and CDR2, the germline V gene (reference sequence) lists MNHEY and SMNVEV. From the cysteine up to the phenylalanine, the CDR3 has a length of 15 residues. The retained sequence is limited to the CDR3, 45 bases, with the frame set at the first base. Trimming costs V 3 bases and J 5 bases, and their ends lie 14 bases apart. Before genomic DNA extraction, regulatory T cells were isolated from blood as CD4+CD25-high CD127-low cells. Several healthy control donors were used as the comparison group for repertoire analyses. This clone was observed a single time. Its antigen specificity is not known. No base qualities exist here, and no much larger clone lies one base off it. Receptors were amplified or captured by the immunoSEQ multiplex PCR assay. Genomic DNA from the sorted T-cell subsets was used to amplify rearranged TCR beta chain products, which were then sequenced. In the paper's pipeline: Repertoire diversity of productive TCR beta rearrangements was quantified using Shannon entropy and Simpson indices. To gauge clonal expansion, the frequencies of the 100 most abundant productive TCR beta clonotypes among total reads were added together. A self-reactivity index based on amino acid usage at CDR3beta positions 6 and 7 was applied to the TRB repertoires. Two-way ANOVA was used for repertoire analyses, while Student t or Mann-Whitney tests were used for flow cytometric analyses. Held by TCRdb, this immuneACCESS table contains in-frame sequences only and omits some clones. Under half of the omission traces to an unresolved V gene where checked; the cause of the rest is unknown. The V and J calls and clone size come from that table; D and trimming were worked out from the DNA. Counted in this sample were just under 9,500 clones; more than 70% of them appeared once. About 1.2% of the sample goes to the ten largest clones.

These data were also reused for a study on regulatory T cells. Drawing on the second study: In the multiplex PCR, 52 forward TRBV primers and 13 reverse TRBJ primers were used, and assay-based and computational corrections were applied for amplification bias. Restricted unique TRB V-J pairs and skewed V and J gene usage were observed in patient repertoires, most markedly in regulatory T cells. Between CD3G-deficient patients and healthy controls, the study compared T-cell receptor beta repertoires in sorted regulatory T cells, conventional CD4+ T cells and CD8+ T cells. Peripheral blood mononuclear cells were isolated by Ficoll density separation. Within the immunoSEQ assay, multiplex PCR amplified rearranged TRB loci from genomic DNA. TRB amplicons were sequenced using an Illumina HiSeq platform. Raw sequences were error-filtered and aligned to reference gene sequences by custom algorithms and were subsequently analyzed with the immunoSEQ online tools. Frequencies of productive and nonproductive TRB rearrangements were assessed among unique sequences as well as among total sequences. Group comparisons used t tests, Mann-Whitney tests or two-way ANOVA run in Prism software.

This chain joins TRBV27 to TRBJ2-1; the D region may be TRBD1 or TRBD2, each matching 5 bases equally. This TCR was recovered from a human donor in good health. Sequencing was carried out using Tregs sorted from blood. The CDR3 corresponds to CASSFLPGPNNEQFF. In nucleotide form, the sequence is TGTGCCAGCAGTTTCTTACCGGGACCGAACAATGAGCAGTTCTTC.